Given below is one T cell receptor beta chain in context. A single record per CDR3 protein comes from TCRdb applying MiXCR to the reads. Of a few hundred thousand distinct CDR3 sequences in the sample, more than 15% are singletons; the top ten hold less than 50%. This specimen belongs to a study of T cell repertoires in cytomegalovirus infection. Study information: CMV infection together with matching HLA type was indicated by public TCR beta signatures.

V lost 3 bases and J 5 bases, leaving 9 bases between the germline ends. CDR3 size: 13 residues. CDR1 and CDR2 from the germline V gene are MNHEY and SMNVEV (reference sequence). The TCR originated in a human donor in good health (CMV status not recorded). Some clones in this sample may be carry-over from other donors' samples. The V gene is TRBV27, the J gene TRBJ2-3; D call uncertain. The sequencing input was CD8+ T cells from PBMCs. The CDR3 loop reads CASSFIPLDTQYF. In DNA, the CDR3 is TGTGCCAGCAGTTTTATCCCTTTAGATACGCAGTATTTT.